Sequencing of this TCR beta chain was carried out in a study of human T cells and chemical hapten exposure. The CDR3 runs 14 residues. The trim removed 6 bases at V and 2 bases at J, leaving 6 bases unmatched. One entry per CDR3 protein results from TCRdb running MiXCR on the RACE reads. Found here are 380,000 or so distinct CDR3 sequences, approximately 5% of them singletons; the top ten hold over 6.5%. Described time point: pre-sensitization, week 0. Treatment reported: therapeutic diphenylcyclopropenone sensitization with weekly scalp DPC. This receptor was identified in a woman aged 18 to 35 with alopecia areata. Some clones in this sample may be carry-over from other donors' samples. The chain combines TRBV12-3 or TRBV12-4 with TRBJ2-5, with TRBD1 matching over 7 bases. The starting material was whole blood, obtained in connection with sensitization to the hapten diphenylcyclopropenone (DPC). The chain's CDR3 is CASRSQGVQETQYF. CDR3 DNA: TGTGCCAGCAGGTCGCAGGGGGTTCAAGAGACCCAGTACTTC.